Sequencing of this TCR beta chain was carried out in a study of human T cells and chemical hapten exposure. Study context: Patients had diphenylcyclopropenone applied to the scalp weekly throughout the approximately 24-week study.

CDR1 and CDR2 (germline): SGHTA, FQGNSA. V shed 5 bases and J shed 11 bases, with 18 bases lying between them. The length of the CDR3 is 13 residues. Broader study findings: Given that the donors had alopecia, their immune response may differ from that seen in healthy people. Positive correlation was observed between PT1 expanded TCR counts and patch test score.

This clonotype was detected many times. No antigen is known for it. TCRdb reanalysed the RACE reads using MiXCR and keeps one entry per CDR3 protein. In the table there are some 84,000 distinct CDR3 sequences, around 9.3% of which are singletons. Time point meaning: patch test 2, 6 weeks after DPC sensitization. Specified treatment: therapeutic diphenylcyclopropenone sensitization with weekly scalp DPC. Patients had alopecia, were aged 18 to 70, and were not pregnant. The receptor was isolated from a woman aged 50 to 65 with alopecia areata. Some clones in this sample may be carry-over from other donors' samples. Sequenced material: whole blood, taken in connection with sensitization to the hapten diphenylcyclopropenone (DPC). The rearrangement joins TRBV7-2 to TRBJ1-1; maybe TRBD1 (6 bases). The CDR3 bases are TGTGCCAGCAGCGATAGAAGGGGGGCGATGGCTTTCTTT. It codes for CASSDRRGAMAFF. The full variable domain, in which reference TRBV7-2 and TRBJ1-1 provide the parts outside the CDR3, is GAGVSQSPSNKVTEKGKDVELRCDPISGHTALYWYRQSLGQGLEFLIYFQGNSAPDKSGLPSDRFSAERTGGSVSTLTIQRTQQEDSAVYLCASSDRRGAMAFFGQGTRLTVV.